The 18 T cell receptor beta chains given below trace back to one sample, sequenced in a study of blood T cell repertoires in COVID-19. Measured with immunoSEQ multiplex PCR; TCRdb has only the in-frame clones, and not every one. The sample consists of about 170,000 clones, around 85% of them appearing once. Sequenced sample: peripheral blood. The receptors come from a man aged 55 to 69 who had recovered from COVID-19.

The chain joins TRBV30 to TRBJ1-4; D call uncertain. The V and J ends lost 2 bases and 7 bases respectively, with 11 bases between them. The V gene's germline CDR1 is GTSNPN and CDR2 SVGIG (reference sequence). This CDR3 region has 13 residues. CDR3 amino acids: CAWSKYASEKLFF. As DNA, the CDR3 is TGTGCCTGGAGTAAATATGCGAGTGAAAAACTGTTTTTT.

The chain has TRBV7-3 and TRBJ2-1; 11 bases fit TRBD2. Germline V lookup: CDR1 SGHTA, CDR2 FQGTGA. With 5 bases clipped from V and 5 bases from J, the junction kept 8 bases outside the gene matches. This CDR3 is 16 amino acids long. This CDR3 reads CASSPPPSGGNNEQFF. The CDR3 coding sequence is TGTGCCAGCAGCCCCCCCCCTAGCGGGGGGAACAATGAGCAGTTCTTC. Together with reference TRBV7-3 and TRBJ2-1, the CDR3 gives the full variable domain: GAGVSQTPSNKVTEKGKYVELRCDPISGHTALYWYRQSLGQGPEFLIYFQGTGAADDSGLPNDRFFAVRPEGSVSTLKIQRTERGDSAVYLCASSPPPSGGNNEQFFGPGTRLTVL.

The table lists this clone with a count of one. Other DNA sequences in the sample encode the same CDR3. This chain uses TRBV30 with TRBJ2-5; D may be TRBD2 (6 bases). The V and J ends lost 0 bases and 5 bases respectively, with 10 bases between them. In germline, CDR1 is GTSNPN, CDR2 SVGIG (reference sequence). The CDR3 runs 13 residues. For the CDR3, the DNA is TGTGCCTGGAGTGTGAGCGGGCGGGAGACCCAGTACTTC. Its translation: CAWSVSGRETQYF. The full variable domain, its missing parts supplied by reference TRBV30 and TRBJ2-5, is SQTIHQWPATLVQPVGSPLSLECTVEGTSNPNLYWYRQAAGRGLQLLFYSVGIGQISSEVPQNLSASRPQDRQFILSSKKLLLSDSGFYLCAWSVSGRETQYFGPGTRLLVL.

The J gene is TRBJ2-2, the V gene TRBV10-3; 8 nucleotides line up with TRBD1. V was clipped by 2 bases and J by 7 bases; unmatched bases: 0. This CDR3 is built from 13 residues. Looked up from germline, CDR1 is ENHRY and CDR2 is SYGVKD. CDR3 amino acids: CAISEGQGGELFF. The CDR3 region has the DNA TGTGCCATCAGTGAGGGACAGGGCGGGGAGCTGTTTTTT.

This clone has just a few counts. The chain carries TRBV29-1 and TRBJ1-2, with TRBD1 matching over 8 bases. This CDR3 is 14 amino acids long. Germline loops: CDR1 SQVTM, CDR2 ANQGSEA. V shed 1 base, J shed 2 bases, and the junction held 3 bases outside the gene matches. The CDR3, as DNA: TGCAGCGTTGAAGGGACAGGGACAAACTATGGCTACACCTTC. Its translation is CSVEGTGTNYGYTF. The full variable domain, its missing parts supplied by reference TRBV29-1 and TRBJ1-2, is SAVISQKPSRDICQRGTSLTIQCQVDSQVTMMFWYRQQPGQSLTLIATANQGSEATYESGFVIDKFPISRPNLTFSTLTVSNMSPEDSSIYLCSVEGTGTNYGYTFGSGTRLTVV.

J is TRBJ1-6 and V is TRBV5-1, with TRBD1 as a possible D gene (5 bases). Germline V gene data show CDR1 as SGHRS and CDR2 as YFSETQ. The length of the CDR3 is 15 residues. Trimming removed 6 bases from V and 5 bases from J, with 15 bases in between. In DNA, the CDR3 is TGCGCCAGCAACCCCATGGGGGGGGATAATTCACCCCTCCACTTT. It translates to CASNPMGGDNSPLHF.

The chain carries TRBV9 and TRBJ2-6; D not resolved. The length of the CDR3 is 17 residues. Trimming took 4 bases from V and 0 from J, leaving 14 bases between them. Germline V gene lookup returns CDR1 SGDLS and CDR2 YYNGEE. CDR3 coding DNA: TGTGCCAGCAGCCCGCGCTCGGGTCCCTCTGGGGCCAACGTCCTGACTTTC. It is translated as CASSPRSGPSGANVLTF.

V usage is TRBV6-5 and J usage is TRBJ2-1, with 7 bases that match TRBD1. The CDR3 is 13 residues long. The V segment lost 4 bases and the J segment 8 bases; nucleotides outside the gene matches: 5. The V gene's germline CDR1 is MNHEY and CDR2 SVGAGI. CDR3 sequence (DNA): TGTGCCAGCAGTTTCGACAGGGAAGATGAGCAGTTCTTC. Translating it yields CASSFDREDEQFF.

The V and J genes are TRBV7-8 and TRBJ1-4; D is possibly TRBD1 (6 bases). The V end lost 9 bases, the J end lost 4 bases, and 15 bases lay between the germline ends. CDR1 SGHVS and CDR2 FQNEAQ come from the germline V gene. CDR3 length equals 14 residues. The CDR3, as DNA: TGTGCCAGAATAAAACAGGGATGTAATGAAAAACTGTTTTTT. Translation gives CARIKQGCNEKLFF. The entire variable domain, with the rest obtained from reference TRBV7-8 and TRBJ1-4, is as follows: GAGVSQSPRYKVAKRGQDVALRCDPISGHVSLFWYQQALGQGPEFLTYFQNEAQLDKSGLPSDRFFAERPEGSVSTLKIQRTQQEDSAVYLCARIKQGCNEKLFFGSGTQLSVL.

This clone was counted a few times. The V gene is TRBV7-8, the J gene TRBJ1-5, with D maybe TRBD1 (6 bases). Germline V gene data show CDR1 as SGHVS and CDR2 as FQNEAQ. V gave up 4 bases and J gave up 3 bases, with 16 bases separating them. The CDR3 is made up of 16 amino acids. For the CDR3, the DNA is TGTGCCAGCAGCTCCATCCGTTGGACAGACAATCAGCCCCAGCATTTT. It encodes CASSSIRWTDNQPQHF.

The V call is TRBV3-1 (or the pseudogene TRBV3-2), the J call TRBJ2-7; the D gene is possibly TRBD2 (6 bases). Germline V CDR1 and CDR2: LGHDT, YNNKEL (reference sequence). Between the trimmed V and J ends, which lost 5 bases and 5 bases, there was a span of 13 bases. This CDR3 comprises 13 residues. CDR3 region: CASSTRGVDEQYF. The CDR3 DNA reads TGTGCCAGCAGCACACGCGGGGTCGACGAGCAGTACTTC.

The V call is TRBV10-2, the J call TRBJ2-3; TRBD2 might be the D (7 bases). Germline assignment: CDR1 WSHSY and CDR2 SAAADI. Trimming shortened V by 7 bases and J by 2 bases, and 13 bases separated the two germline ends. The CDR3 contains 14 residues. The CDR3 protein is CASKRGASTDTQYF. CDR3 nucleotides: TGCGCCAGCAAACGGGGGGCGTCCACAGATACGCAGTATTTT.

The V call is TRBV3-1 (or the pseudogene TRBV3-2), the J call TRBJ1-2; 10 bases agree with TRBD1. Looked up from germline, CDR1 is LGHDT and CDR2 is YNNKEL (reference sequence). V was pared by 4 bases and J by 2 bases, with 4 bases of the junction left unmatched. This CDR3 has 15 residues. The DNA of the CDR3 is TGTGCCAGCAGCCCAGACAGGGGGCCGAACTATGGCTACACCTTC. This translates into CASSPDRGPNYGYTF.

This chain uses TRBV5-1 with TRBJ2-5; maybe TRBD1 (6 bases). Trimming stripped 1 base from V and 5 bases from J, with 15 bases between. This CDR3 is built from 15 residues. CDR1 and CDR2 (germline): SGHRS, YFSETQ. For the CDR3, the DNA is TGCGCCAGCAGCTTGAGATCAGGGGCTCAGGAGACCCAGTACTTC. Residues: CASSLRSGAQETQYF.

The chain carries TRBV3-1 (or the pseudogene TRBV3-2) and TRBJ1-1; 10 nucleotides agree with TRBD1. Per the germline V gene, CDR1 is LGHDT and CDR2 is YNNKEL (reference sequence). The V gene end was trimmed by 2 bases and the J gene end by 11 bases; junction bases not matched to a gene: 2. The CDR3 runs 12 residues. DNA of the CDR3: TGTGCCAGCAGCCAAAGACAGGGGGCGGCTTTCTTT. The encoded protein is CASSQRQGAAFF.

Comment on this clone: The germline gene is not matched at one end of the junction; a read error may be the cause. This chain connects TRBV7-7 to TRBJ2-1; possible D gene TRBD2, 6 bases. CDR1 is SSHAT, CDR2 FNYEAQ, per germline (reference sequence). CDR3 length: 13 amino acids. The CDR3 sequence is CASSRERYNEQFF. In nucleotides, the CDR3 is TGTGCTAGCAGTCGGGAGCGGTACAATGAGCAGTTCTTC.

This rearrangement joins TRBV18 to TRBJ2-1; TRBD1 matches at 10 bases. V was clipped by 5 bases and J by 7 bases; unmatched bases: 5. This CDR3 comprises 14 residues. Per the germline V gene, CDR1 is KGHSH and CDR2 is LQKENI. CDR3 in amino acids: CASSKGQGTNEQFF. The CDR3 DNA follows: TGTGCCAGCTCAAAGGGACAGGGGACGAATGAGCAGTTCTTC.

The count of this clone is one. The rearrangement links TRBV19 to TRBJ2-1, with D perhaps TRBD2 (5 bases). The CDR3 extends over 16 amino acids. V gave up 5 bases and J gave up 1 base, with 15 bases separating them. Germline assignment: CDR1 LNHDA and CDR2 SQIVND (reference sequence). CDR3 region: CASSPRGSPSYNEQFF. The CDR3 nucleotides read TGTGCCAGTAGTCCCCGGGGTTCCCCTTCCTACAATGAGCAGTTCTTC.